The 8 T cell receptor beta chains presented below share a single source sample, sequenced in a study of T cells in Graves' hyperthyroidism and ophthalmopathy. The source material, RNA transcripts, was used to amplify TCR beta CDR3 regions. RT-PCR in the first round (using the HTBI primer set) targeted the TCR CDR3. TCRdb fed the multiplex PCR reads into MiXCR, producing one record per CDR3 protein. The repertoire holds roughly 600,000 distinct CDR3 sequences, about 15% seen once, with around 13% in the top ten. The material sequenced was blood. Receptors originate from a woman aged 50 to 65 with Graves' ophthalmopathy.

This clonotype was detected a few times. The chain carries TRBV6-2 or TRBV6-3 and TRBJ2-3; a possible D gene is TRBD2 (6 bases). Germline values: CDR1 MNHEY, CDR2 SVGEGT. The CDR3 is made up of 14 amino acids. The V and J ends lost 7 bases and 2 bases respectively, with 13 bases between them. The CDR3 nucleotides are TGTGCCAGCAAGCGGCGGGGTTACACAGATACGCAGTATTTT. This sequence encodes CASKRRGYTDTQYF.

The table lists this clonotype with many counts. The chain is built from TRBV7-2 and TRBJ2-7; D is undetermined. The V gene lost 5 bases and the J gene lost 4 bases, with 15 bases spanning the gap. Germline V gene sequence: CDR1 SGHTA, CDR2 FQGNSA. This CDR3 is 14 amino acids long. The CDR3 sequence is CASSTSTGWYEQYF. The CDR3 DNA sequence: TGTGCCAGCAGCACCAGCACTGGGTGGTACGAGCAGTACTTC.

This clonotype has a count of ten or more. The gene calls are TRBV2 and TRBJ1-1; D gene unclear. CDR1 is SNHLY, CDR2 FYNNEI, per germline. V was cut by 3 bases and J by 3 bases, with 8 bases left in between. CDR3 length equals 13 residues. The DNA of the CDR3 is TGTGCCAGCAGTGAGGAGCAGGACACTGAAGCTTTCTTT. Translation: CASSEEQDTEAFF.

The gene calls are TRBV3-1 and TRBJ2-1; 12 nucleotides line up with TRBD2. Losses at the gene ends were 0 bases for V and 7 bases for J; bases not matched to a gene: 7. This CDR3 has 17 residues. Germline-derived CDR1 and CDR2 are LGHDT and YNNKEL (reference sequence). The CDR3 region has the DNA TGTGCCAGCAGCCAAGAGAGGGGACTAGCGGGTCGAAATGAGCAGTTCTTC. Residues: CASSQERGLAGRNEQFF.

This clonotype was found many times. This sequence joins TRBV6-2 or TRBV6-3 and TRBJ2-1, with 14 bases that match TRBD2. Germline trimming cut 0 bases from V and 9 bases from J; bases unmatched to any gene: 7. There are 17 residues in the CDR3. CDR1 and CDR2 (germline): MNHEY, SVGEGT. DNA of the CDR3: TGTGCCAGCAGTTACTCTCAGGGACTAGCGGGAGACGGTGAGCAGTTCTTC. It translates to CASSYSQGLAGDGEQFF.

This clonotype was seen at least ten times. The CDR3 spells CASGGLAGETQYF. The CDR3 DNA sequence: TGTGCCAGCGGAGGACTAGCGGGAGAGACCCAGTACTTC. J is TRBJ2-5 and V is TRBV2; 11 nucleotides line up with TRBD2. Germline CDR1 reads SNHLY; CDR2 reads FYNNEI. The CDR3 is 13 residues long. Trimming took 8 bases from V and 4 from J; bases not matched to a gene: 3. Based on the CDR3 plus reference TRBV2 and TRBJ2-5, the full variable domain is EPEVTQTPSHQVTQMGQEVILRCVPISNHLYFYWYRQILGQKVEFLVSFYNNEISEKSEIFDDQFSVERPDGSNFTLKIRSTKLEDSAMYFCASGGLAGETQYFGPGTRLLVL.

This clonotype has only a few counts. The CDR3 DNA sequence: TGTGCCAGTAGTAATCCGGGATATGGACAGTACTTC. Its protein product is CASSNPGYGQYF. The rearrangement joins TRBV19 to TRBJ2-5; tentatively, D is TRBD2 (5 bases). This CDR3 has 12 amino acids. Germline V gives CDR1 LNHDA, CDR2 SQIVND (reference sequence). V lost 4 bases and J lost 11, with 14 bases in between.

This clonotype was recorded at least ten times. CDR3 DNA sequence: TGCAGTGCGAAAGAGTGGGGGCTTGCCAAAAACATTCAGTACTTC. Protein product: CSAKEWGLAKNIQYF. The chain carries TRBV20-1 and TRBJ2-4, with D possibly being TRBD1 (6 bases). The V gene's germline CDR1 is DFQATT and CDR2 SNEGSKA (reference sequence). This CDR3 is built from 15 residues. V dropped 6 bases and J dropped 1 base, with 16 bases sitting between them.